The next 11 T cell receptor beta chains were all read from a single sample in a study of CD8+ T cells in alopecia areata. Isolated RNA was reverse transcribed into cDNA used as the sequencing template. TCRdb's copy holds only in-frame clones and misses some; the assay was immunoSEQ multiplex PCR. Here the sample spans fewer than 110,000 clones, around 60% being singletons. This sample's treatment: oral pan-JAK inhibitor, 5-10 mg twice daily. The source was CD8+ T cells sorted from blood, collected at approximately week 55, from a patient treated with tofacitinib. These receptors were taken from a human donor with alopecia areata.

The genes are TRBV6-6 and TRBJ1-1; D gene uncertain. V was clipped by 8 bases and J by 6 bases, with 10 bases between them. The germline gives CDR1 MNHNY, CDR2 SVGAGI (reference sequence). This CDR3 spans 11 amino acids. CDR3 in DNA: TGTGCCAGCGCGGTGGGAGCTGAAGCTTTCTTT. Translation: CASAVGAEAFF.

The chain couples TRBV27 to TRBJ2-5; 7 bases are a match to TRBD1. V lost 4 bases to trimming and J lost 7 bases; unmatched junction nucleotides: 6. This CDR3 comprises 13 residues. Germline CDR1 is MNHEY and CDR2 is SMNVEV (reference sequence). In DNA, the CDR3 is TGTGCCAGCAGTTGGGACAGCATCAGGACCCAGTACTTC. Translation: CASSWDSIRTQYF.

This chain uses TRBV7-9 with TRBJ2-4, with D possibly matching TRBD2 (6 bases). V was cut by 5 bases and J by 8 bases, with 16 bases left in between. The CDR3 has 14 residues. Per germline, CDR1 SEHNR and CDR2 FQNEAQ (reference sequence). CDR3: CASSPDIRRDIQYF. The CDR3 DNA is TGTGCCAGCAGCCCGGACATAAGGAGGGACATTCAGTACTTC.

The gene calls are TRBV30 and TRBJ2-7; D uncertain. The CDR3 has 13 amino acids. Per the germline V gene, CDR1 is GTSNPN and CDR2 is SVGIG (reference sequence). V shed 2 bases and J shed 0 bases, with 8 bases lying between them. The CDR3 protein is CAWSPDGSYEQYF. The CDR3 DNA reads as TGTGCCTGGAGTCCGGACGGCTCCTACGAGCAGTACTTC.

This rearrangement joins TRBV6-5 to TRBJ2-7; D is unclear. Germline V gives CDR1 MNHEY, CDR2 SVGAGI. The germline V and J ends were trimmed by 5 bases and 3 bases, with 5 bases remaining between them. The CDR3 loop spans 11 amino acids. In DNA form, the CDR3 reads TGTGCCAGCAGTCATAACTACGAGCAGTACTTC. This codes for CASSHNYEQYF.

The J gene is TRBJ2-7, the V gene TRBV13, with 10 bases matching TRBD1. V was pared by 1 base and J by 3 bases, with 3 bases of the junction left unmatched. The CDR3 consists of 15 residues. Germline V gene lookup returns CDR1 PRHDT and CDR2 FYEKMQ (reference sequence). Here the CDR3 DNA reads TGTGCCAGCAGCTTAGCCCGGACAGGGGGCTACGAGCAGTACTTC. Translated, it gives CASSLARTGGYEQYF.

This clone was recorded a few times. The CDR3 coding sequence is TGTGCCAGCAGCCCCCGGGGCTTTGATTCACCCCTCCACTTT. This gives the protein CASSPRGFDSPLHF. J is TRBJ1-6 and V is TRBV7-9, with TRBD1 as a possible D gene (5 bases). Deletions cut 5 bases from V and 8 bases from J, with 13 bases between. The germline V gene encodes CDR1 SEHNR and CDR2 FQNEAQ (reference sequence). The CDR3 contains 14 residues.

The CDR3 DNA is TGTGCCAGCAGCTTCCGGGACAGGGTGCCAGATACGCAGTATTTT. It yields the protein CASSFRDRVPDTQYF. This sequence joins TRBV7-9 and TRBJ2-3; 9 bases line up with TRBD1. The V and J ends lost 3 bases and 4 bases, in that order; junction bases with no gene match: 5. Germline CDR1 reads SEHNR; CDR2 reads FQNEAQ (reference sequence). The CDR3 has 15 residues.

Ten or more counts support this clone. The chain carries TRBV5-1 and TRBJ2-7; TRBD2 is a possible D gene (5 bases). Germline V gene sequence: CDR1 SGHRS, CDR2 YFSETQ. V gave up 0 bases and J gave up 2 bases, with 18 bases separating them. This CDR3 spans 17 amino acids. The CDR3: CASSLEGVGSNTYEQYF. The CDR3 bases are TGCGCCAGCAGCTTGGAGGGAGTGGGCTCGAATACCTACGAGCAGTACTTC.

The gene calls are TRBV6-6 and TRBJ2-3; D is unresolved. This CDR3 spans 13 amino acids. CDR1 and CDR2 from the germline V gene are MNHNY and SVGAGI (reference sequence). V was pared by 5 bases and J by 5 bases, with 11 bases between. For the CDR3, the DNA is TGTGCCAGCAGTCCCCTAAACGAAGATACGCAGTATTTT. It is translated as CASSPLNEDTQYF.

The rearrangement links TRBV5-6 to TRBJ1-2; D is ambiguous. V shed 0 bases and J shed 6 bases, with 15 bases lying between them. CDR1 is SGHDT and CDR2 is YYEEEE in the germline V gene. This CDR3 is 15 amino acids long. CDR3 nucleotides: TGTGCCAGCAGCTTGGAGACTCAAAACATAGATGGCTACACCTTC. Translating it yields CASSLETQNIDGYTF.